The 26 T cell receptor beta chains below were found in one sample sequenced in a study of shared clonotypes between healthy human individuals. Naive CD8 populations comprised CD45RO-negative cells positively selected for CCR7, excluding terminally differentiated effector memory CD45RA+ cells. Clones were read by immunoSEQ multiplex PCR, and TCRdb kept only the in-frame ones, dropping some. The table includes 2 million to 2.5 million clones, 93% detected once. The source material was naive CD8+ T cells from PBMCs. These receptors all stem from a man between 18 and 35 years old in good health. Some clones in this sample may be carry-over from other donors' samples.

CDR3 sequence reads: CASRNRDSLNTEAFF. The CDR3 nucleotides are TGTGCCAGCAGGAACCGGGACAGCCTGAACACTGAAGCTTTCTTT. This rearrangement joins TRBV7-9 to TRBJ1-1; TRBD1 aligns across 7 bases. Trimming removed 6 bases from V and 0 bases from J; junction bases left unmatched: 7. CDR1 and CDR2 from the germline V gene are SEHNR and FQNEAQ (reference sequence). There are 15 residues in the CDR3. Using reference TRBV7-9 and TRBJ1-1 for the parts outside the CDR3, the full variable domain is DTGVSQNPRHKITKRGQNVTFRCDPISEHNRLYWYRQTLGQGPEFLTYFQNEAQLEKSRLLSDRFSAERPKGSFSTLEIQRTEQGDSAMYLCASRNRDSLNTEAFFGQGTRLTVV.

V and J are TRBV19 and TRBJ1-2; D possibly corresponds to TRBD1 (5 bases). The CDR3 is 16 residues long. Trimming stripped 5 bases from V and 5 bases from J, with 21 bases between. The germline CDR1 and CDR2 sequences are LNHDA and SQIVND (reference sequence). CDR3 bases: TGTGCCAGTAGTGGAGGGACGCGCGGGTTTGAGTATGGCTACACCTTC. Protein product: CASSGGTRGFEYGYTF.

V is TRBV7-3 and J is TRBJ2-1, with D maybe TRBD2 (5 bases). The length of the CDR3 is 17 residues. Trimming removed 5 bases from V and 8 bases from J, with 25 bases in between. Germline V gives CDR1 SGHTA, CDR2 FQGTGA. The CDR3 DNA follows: TGTGCCAGCAGCCGAAGTCCCAGCGGAAATCTAGAACATGAGCAGTTCTTC. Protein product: CASSRSPSGNLEHEQFF.

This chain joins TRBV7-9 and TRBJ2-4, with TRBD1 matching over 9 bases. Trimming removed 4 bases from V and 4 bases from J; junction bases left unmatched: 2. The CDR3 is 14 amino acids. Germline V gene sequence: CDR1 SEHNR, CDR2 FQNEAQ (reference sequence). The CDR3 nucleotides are TGTGCCAGCAGCTCGGGGACAGGGAAAAACATTCAGTACTTC. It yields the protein CASSSGTGKNIQYF.

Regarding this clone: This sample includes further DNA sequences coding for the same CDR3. CDR3 coding DNA: TGTGCCAGCAGCGTGGGACTAGCGGGAGCCCACGAGCAGTACTTC. Its translation: CASSVGLAGAHEQYF. This chain uses TRBV9 with TRBJ2-7, with 14 bases lining up with TRBD2. J gave up 5 bases and V 2 bases, and 3 bases lay outside the gene matches. Per the germline V gene, CDR1 is SGDLS and CDR2 is YYNGEE. The CDR3 extends over 15 amino acids.

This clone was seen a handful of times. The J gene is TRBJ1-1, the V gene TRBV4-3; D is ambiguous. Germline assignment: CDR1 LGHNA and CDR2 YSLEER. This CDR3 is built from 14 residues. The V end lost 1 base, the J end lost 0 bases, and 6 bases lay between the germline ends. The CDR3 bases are TGCGCCAGCAGCCAAGGGCAGATGAACACTGAAGCTTTCTTT. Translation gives CASSQGQMNTEAFF.

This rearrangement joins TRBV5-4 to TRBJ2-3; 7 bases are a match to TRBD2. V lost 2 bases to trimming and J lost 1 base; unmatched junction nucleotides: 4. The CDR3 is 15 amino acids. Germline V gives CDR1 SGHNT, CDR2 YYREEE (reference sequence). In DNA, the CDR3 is TGTGCCAGCAGCTTCATGGGGGGGGGCACAGATACGCAGTATTTT. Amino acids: CASSFMGGGTDTQYF.

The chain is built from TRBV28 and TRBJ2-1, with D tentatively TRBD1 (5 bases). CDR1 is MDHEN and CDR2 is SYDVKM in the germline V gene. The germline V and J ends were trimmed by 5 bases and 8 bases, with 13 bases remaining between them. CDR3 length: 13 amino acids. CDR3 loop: CASSGALVDEQFF. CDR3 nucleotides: TGTGCCAGCAGTGGGGCCCTAGTGGATGAGCAGTTCTTC.

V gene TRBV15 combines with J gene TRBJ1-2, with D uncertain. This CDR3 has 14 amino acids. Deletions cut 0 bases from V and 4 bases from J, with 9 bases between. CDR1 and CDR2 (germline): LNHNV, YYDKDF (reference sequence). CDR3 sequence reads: CATSREGSFYGYTF. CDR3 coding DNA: TGTGCCACCAGCAGAGAGGGCAGCTTCTATGGCTACACCTTC.

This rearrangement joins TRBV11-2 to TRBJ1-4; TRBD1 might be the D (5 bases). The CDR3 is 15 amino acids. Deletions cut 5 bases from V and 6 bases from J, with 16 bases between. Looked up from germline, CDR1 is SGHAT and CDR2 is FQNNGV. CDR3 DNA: TGTGCCAGCAGCCTCCCACAGGATGGGGATGAAAAACTGTTTTTT. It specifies CASSLPQDGDEKLFF.

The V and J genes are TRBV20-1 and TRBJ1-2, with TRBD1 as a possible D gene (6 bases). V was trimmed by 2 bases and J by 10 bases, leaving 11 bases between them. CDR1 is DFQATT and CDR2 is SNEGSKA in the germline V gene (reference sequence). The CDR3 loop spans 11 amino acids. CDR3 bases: TGCAGTGCTAGATTTCAGGGGCACTACACCTTC. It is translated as CSARFQGHYTF.

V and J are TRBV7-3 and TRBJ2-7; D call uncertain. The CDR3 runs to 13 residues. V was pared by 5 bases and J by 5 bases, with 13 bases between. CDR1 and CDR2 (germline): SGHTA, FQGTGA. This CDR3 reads CASSPWAGDEQYF. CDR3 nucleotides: TGTGCCAGCAGCCCCTGGGCCGGCGACGAGCAGTACTTC.

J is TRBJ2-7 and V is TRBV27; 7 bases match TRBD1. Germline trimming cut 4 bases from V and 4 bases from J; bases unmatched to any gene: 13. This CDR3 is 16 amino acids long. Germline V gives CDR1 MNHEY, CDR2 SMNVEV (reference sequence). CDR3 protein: CASSSSGGEFQYEQYF. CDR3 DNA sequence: TGTGCCAGCAGTTCATCAGGGGGAGAGTTTCAGTACGAGCAGTACTTC.

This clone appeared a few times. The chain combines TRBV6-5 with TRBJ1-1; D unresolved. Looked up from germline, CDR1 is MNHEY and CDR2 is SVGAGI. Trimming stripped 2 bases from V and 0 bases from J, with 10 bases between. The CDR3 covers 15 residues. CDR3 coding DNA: TGTGCCAGCAGTTACACGGGTCGGTTGAACACTGAAGCTTTCTTT. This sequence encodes CASSYTGRLNTEAFF.

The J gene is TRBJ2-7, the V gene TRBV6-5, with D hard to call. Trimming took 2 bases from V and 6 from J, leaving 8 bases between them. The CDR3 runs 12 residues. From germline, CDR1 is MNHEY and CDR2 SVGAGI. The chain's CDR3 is CASSYPAAEQYF. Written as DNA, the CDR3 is TGTGCCAGCAGTTACCCCGCTGCCGAGCAGTACTTC.

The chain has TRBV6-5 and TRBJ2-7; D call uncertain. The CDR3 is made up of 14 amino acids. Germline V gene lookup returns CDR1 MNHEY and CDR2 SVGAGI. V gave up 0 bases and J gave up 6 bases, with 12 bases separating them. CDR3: CASSYSVGVGEQYF. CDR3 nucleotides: TGTGCCAGCAGTTACTCGGTCGGAGTCGGCGAGCAGTACTTC.

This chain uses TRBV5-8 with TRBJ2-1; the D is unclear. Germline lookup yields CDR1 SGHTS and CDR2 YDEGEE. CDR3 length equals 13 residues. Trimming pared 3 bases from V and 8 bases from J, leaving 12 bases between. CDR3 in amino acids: CASSYGFRDEQFF. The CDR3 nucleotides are TGTGCCAGCAGCTACGGATTTAGGGATGAGCAGTTCTTC. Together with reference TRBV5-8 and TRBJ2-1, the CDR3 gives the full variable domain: EAGVTQSPTHLIKTRGQQATLRCSPISGHTSVYWYQQALGLGLQFLLWYDEGEERNRGNFPPRFSGRQFPNYSSELNVNALELEDSALYLCASSYGFRDEQFFGPGTRLTVL.

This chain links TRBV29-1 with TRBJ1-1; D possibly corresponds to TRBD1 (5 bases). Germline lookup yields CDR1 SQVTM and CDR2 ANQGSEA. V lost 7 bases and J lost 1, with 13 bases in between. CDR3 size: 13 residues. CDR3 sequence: CSGLTDSNTEAFF. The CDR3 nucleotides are TGCAGCGGGCTGACAGATTCGAACACTGAAGCTTTCTTT.

The CDR3 DNA sequence: TGTGCCAGCAGTTTATTTGTCGGGGAGTCCTTGAACACTGAAGCTTTCTTT. Residues: CASSLFVGESLNTEAFF. V is TRBV28 and J is TRBJ1-1; D is uncertain. Trimming took off 1 base at V and 0 bases at J, with 15 bases between the two ends. This CDR3 is built from 17 residues. The V gene's germline CDR1 is MDHEN and CDR2 SYDVKM.

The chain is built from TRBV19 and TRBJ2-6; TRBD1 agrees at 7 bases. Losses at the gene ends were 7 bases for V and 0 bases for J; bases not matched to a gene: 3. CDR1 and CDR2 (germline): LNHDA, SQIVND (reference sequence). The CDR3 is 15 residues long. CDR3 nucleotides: TGTGCCAGTACGGACAGGCCCTCTGGGGCCAACGTCCTGACTTTC. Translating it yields CASTDRPSGANVLTF.

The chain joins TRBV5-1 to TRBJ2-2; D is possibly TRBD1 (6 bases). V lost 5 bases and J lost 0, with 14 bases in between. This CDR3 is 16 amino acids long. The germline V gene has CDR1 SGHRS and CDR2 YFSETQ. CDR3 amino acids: CASRQPQGPNTGELFF. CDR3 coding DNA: TGCGCCAGCAGACAACCTCAGGGGCCGAACACCGGGGAGCTGTTTTTT.

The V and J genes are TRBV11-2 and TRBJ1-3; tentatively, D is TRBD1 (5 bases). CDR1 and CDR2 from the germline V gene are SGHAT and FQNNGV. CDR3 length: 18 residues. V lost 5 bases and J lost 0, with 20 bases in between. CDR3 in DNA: TGTGCCAGCAGCATATACCGGGGCAAGACTCACTCTGGAAACACCATATATTTT. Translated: CASSIYRGKTHSGNTIYF. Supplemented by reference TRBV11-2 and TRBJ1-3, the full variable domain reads EAGVAQSPRYKIIEKRQSVAFWCNPISGHATLYWYQQILGQGPKLLIQFQNNGVVDDSQLPKDRFSAERLKGVDSTLKIQPAKLEDSAVYLCASSIYRGKTHSGNTIYFGEGSWLTVV.

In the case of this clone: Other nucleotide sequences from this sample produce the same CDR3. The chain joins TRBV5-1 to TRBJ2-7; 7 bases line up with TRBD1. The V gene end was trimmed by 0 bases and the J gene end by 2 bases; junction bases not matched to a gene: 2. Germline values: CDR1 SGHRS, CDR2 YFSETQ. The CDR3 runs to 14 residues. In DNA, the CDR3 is TGCGCCAGCAGCTTGGCGCAGGGGGCCTACGAGCAGTACTTC. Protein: CASSLAQGAYEQYF.

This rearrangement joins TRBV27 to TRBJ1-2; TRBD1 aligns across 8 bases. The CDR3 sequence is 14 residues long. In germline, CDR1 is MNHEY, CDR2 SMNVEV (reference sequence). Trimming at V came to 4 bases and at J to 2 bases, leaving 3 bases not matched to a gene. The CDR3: CASSSWTGNYGYTF. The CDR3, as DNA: TGTGCCAGCAGTTCCTGGACAGGGAACTATGGCTACACCTTC.

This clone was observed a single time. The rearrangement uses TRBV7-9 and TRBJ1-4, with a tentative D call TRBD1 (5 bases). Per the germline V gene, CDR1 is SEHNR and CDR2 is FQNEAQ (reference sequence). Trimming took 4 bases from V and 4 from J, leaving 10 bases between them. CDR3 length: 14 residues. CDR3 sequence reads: CASSSGTDNEKLFF. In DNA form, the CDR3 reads TGTGCCAGCAGCTCGGGGACCGATAATGAAAAACTGTTTTTT.

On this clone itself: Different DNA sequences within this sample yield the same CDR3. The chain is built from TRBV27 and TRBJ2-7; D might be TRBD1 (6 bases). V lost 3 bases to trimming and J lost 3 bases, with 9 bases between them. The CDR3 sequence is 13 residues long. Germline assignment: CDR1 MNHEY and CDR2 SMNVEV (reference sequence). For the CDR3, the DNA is TGTGCCAGCAGTTTTGGGGGCAACTACGAGCAGTACTTC. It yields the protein CASSFGGNYEQYF.